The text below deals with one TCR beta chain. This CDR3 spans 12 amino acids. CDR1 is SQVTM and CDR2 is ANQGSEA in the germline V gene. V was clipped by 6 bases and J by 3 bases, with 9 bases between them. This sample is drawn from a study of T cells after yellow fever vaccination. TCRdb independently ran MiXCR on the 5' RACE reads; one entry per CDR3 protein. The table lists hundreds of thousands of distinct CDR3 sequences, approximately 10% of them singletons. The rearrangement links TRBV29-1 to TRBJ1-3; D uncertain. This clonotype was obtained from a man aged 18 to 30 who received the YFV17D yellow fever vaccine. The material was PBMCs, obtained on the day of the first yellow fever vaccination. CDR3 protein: CSVRLDGNTIYF. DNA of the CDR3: TGCAGCGTGAGACTAGATGGAAACACCATATATTTT.